The 22 T cell receptor beta chains reported below all come from one sample, sequenced in a study of blood T cell repertoires in COVID-19. Only in-frame clones appear in the TCRdb table, and some are missing; sequencing was by immunoSEQ multiplex PCR. The sample has some 340,000 clones, more than 75% seen once. The sequenced sample was PBMCs or T cells enriched from blood (not recorded which). Source of these receptors: a woman in her twenties or thirties who had recovered from COVID-19.

The rearrangement joins TRBV9 to TRBJ2-2; 11 nucleotides agree with TRBD2. Germline trimming cut 0 bases from V and 5 bases from J; bases unmatched to any gene: 3. Germline V gene sequence: CDR1 SGDLS, CDR2 YYNGEE. The CDR3 spans 16 residues. The CDR3 DNA follows: TGTGCCAGCAGCGTAGCTAGCGGGGGGCGGACCGGGGAGCTGTTTTTT. Translation: CASSVASGGRTGELFF.

The J gene is TRBJ1-5, the V gene TRBV19, with a possible D match to TRBD1 (6 bases). Germline loops: CDR1 LNHDA, CDR2 SQIVND (reference sequence). Between the trimmed V and J ends, which lost 3 bases and 4 bases, there was a span of 16 bases. There are 16 residues in the CDR3. For the CDR3, the DNA is TGTGCCAGTAGTATCTACCCCACACAGGGAAATCAGCCCCAGCATTTT. The encoded protein is CASSIYPTQGNQPQHF.

The V and J genes are TRBV20-1 and TRBJ1-2; TRBD1 is a possible D gene (5 bases). V was clipped by 3 bases and J by 3 bases, with 14 bases between them. This CDR3 contains 14 residues. CDR1 is DFQATT, CDR2 SNEGSKA, per germline (reference sequence). The CDR3 loop is CSASQGREDYGYTF. CDR3 sequence (DNA): TGCAGTGCTAGTCAGGGCAGGGAGGACTATGGCTACACCTTC.

The V gene is TRBV29-1, the J gene TRBJ1-1, with a weak D call TRBD1 (6 bases). The CDR3 length is 13 residues. Deletions cut 4 bases from V and 3 bases from J, with 12 bases between. CDR1 SQVTM and CDR2 ANQGSEA come from the germline V gene. The DNA of the CDR3 is TGCAGCGTTGCACACAGGGCTCACACTGAAGCTTTCTTT. It translates to CSVAHRAHTEAFF. Combining the CDR3 with reference TRBV29-1 and TRBJ1-1 gives the whole variable domain SAVISQKPSRDICQRGTSLTIQCQVDSQVTMMFWYRQQPGQSLTLIATANQGSEATYESGFVIDKFPISRPNLTFSTLTVSNMSPEDSSIYLCSVAHRAHTEAFFGQGTRLTVV.

This clone was seen just once. The rearrangement joins TRBV30 to TRBJ1-2; D not certain. CDR3 size: 13 residues. V dropped 1 base and J dropped 6 bases, with 12 bases sitting between them. Per germline, CDR1 GTSNPN and CDR2 SVGIG (reference sequence). This CDR3 is CAWSDSYPHGYTF. CDR3 nucleotide sequence: TGTGCCTGGAGTGATTCCTACCCCCATGGCTACACCTTC.

The chain links TRBV2 to TRBJ1-1; D gene uncertain. There are 13 residues in the CDR3. Trimming removed 5 bases at V and 2 bases at J, with 9 bases between. The germline V gene has CDR1 SNHLY and CDR2 FYNNEI. This CDR3 reads CASSSETNTEAFF. The CDR3 nucleotides read TGTGCCAGCAGTTCGGAGACCAACACTGAAGCTTTCTTT. Filled out from reference TRBV2 and TRBJ1-1, the complete variable domain reads EPEVTQTPSHQVTQMGQEVILRCVPISNHLYFYWYRQILGQKVEFLVSFYNNEISEKSEIFDDQFSVERPDGSNFTLKIRSTKLEDSAMYFCASSSETNTEAFFGQGTRLTVV.

The chain couples TRBV20-1 to TRBJ1-5, with D perhaps TRBD1 (5 bases). The germline V and J ends were trimmed by 3 bases and 4 bases, with 13 bases remaining between them. Germline CDR1 DFQATT, CDR2 SNEGSKA (reference sequence). CDR3 length equals 14 residues. The CDR3 sequence is CSASITGSNQPQHF. In nucleotides, the CDR3 is TGCAGTGCTAGTATAACAGGATCAAATCAGCCCCAGCATTTT.

This chain uses TRBV11-2 with TRBJ1-2; D uncertain. This CDR3 is built from 13 residues. V lost 7 bases and J lost 8, with 17 bases in between. Germline-derived CDR1 and CDR2 are SGHAT and FQNNGV. The CDR3 here is CASTSARGGGYTF. In DNA form, the CDR3 reads TGTGCCAGCACATCTGCGCGTGGCGGGGGCTACACCTTC.

The chain carries TRBV18 and TRBJ1-4; D is perhaps TRBD1 (6 bases). The germline CDR1 and CDR2 sequences are KGHSH and LQKENI. The V and J ends lost 4 bases and 5 bases respectively, with 14 bases between them. This CDR3 is built from 15 residues. The CDR3 protein is CASSLTGTGNEKLFF. The CDR3 DNA sequence: TGTGCCAGCTCACTAACAGGGACGGGCAATGAAAAACTGTTTTTT.

V usage is TRBV19 and J usage is TRBJ2-3; perhaps TRBD1 as D (6 bases). Germline V gene data show CDR1 as LNHDA and CDR2 as SQIVND (reference sequence). V lost 3 bases and J lost 3, with 7 bases in between. The CDR3 covers 13 residues. In DNA form, the CDR3 reads TGTGCCAGTAGTATGAGGGGGACAGATACGCAGTATTTT. Translating gives CASSMRGTDTQYF. Full variable domain (outside the CDR3, taken from reference TRBV19 and TRBJ2-3): DGGITQSPKYLFRKEGQNVTLSCEQNLNHDAMYWYRQDPGQGLRLIYYSQIVNDFQKGDIAEGYSVSREKKESFPLTVTSAQKNPTAFYLCASSMRGTDTQYFGPGTRLTVL.

J is TRBJ2-1 and V is TRBV6-2 or TRBV6-3; tentative D call: TRBD2 (6 bases). CDR1 MNHEY and CDR2 SVGEGT come from the germline V gene. Trimming cost V 6 bases and J 8 bases, with 23 bases left between them. There are 16 residues in the CDR3. CDR3 bases: TGTGCCAGCAGCGCCCCTCCATTGAAGGGCGGGGATGAGCAGTTCTTC. This gives the protein CASSAPPLKGGDEQFF.

The chain links TRBV6-6 to TRBJ1-4; D not certain. Between the trimmed V and J ends, which lost 0 bases and 4 bases, there was a span of 12 bases. The CDR3 sequence is 16 residues long. Germline CDR1 and CDR2: MNHNY and SVGAGI (reference sequence). The CDR3: CASSYSLPGDNEKLFF. In DNA, the CDR3 is TGTGCCAGCAGTTACTCGTTACCAGGTGATAATGAAAAACTGTTTTTT.

This clone has only one observation. This chain links TRBV19 with TRBJ1-1; no firm D call. V lost 0 bases, J lost 0 bases, and 11 bases lay in between. From germline, CDR1 is LNHDA and CDR2 SQIVND (reference sequence). This CDR3 region has 16 residues. DNA for the CDR3: TGTGCCAGTAGTATAGAATCGGGAGGCATGAACACTGAAGCTTTCTTT. Translating gives CASSIESGGMNTEAFF.

The chain links TRBV27 to TRBJ1-6; D gene ambiguous. Trimming cost V 5 bases and J 6 bases, with 5 bases left between them. This CDR3 contains 12 residues. Germline V gene lookup returns CDR1 MNHEY and CDR2 SMNVEV (reference sequence). For the CDR3, the DNA is TGTGCCAGCAGTCGACTTAATTCACCCCTCCACTTT. Its translation is CASSRLNSPLHF.

This chain uses TRBV12-3 or TRBV12-4 with TRBJ1-1, with TRBD1 matching 9 bases. CDR3 length equals 13 residues. V lost 8 bases, J lost 4 bases, and 5 bases stayed unmatched. The CDR3 reads CASGTGRFTEAFF. The CDR3 nucleotides read TGTGCCAGCGGGACAGGGCGTTTCACTGAAGCTTTCTTT.

This sequence joins TRBV2 and TRBJ1-5; D uncertain. CDR3 length: 15 residues. V was pared by 5 bases and J by 4 bases, with 15 bases between. CDR1 is SNHLY and CDR2 is FYNNEI in the germline V gene. In nucleotides, the CDR3 is TGTGCCAGCAGTCCCGACGGGAAGTCTAATCAGCCCCAGCATTTT. Translation gives CASSPDGKSNQPQHF.

This chain joins TRBV6-6 and TRBJ1-6; TRBD1 matches at 7 bases. With 6 bases clipped from V and 2 bases from J, the junction kept 16 bases outside the gene matches. The CDR3 has 19 amino acids. The germline V gene has CDR1 MNHNY and CDR2 SVGAGI (reference sequence). CDR3 DNA: TGTGCCAGCAGCTCCGACAGGGCCGGCCGCACGGCCTATAATTCACCCCTCCACTTT. The encoded protein is CASSSDRAGRTAYNSPLHF.

The DNA of the CDR3 is TGTGCCAGCTGCACCCTTAGCCAGCACGCTTTCTTT. Amino acids: CASCTLSQHAFF. The rearrangement joins TRBV6-6 to TRBJ1-1; D gene ambiguous. The germline V gene has CDR1 MNHNY and CDR2 SVGAGI (reference sequence). The V gene lost 8 bases and the J gene lost 11 bases, with 18 bases spanning the gap. This CDR3 spans 12 amino acids.

The V call is TRBV28, the J call TRBJ2-7; D may be TRBD1 (5 bases). CDR3 length: 14 amino acids. Germline-derived CDR1 and CDR2 are MDHEN and SYDVKM. Trimming cost V 6 bases and J 0 bases, with 12 bases left between them. CDR3 sequence reads: CASRNGGASYEQYF. CDR3 nucleotides: TGTGCCAGCAGGAATGGTGGGGCCTCCTACGAGCAGTACTTC.

The V and J genes are TRBV6-5 and TRBJ1-4; 9 nucleotides match TRBD1. This CDR3 region has 16 residues. V was pared by 0 bases and J by 6 bases, with 5 bases of the junction left unmatched. Germline V lookup: CDR1 MNHEY, CDR2 SVGAGI. CDR3 sequence (DNA): TGTGCCAGCAGTTACTCACCGGGACAGGGTGATGAAAAACTGTTTTTT. As protein: CASSYSPGQGDEKLFF.

The gene calls are TRBV5-1 and TRBJ1-1, with D perhaps matching TRBD1 (6 bases). V lost 2 bases and J 2 bases, leaving 16 bases between the germline ends. The CDR3 consists of 16 residues. Per germline, CDR1 SGHRS and CDR2 YFSETQ. CDR3 in amino acids: CASSFSGGGLNTEAFF. DNA for the CDR3: TGCGCCAGCAGCTTTTCGGGAGGGGGTTTAAACACTGAAGCTTTCTTT.

The chain joins TRBV29-1 to TRBJ2-7; the D is unclear. Trimming took off 5 bases at V and 1 base at J, with 12 bases between the two ends. Germline CDR1 is SQVTM and CDR2 is ANQGSEA. There are 13 residues in the CDR3. The CDR3 DNA sequence: TGCAGCGTTTTGAACGGAGAATCCTACGAGCAGTACTTC. Its protein is CSVLNGESYEQYF.